The source of this T cell receptor beta chain is a study of T-cell reconstitution after alpha-beta-depleted transplantation in children. Concerning this clonotype: The antigen remains unidentified.

Study-wide results and limits: From newly produced T cells came most of the T-cell counts and diversity one year after transplant. Two months or so post-transplant, alpha-beta T cells reportedly derived from several hundred expanded graft clones. Some patients owed their high day-60 TCRbeta diversity to surviving recipient T cells and thymic progenitors.

A library of TCRbeta sequences, prepared with unique molecular identifiers, was generated. Using its own MiXCR run on the PCR reads, TCRdb lists one record per CDR3 protein. The sample holds about 300,000 distinct CDR3 sequences, over 7% seen once. The CDR3 is 11 residues long. Germline CDR1 reads DFQATT; CDR2 reads SNEGSKA (reference sequence). V was shortened by 0 bases and J by 5 bases, with 4 bases between the two germline ends. The chain joins TRBV20-1 to TRBJ2-5; D uncertain. This TCR derives from a female patient aged 2-15 years who had a stem cell transplant for Fanconi anemia, so the T cells may come from the graft donor. The sample in question was peripheral blood, obtained 360 days after TCRalphabeta/CD19-depleted stem cell transplant. The CDR3 protein is CSARDLETQYF. The CDR3 coding sequence is TGCAGTGCTAGAGATCTCGAGACCCAGTACTTC.